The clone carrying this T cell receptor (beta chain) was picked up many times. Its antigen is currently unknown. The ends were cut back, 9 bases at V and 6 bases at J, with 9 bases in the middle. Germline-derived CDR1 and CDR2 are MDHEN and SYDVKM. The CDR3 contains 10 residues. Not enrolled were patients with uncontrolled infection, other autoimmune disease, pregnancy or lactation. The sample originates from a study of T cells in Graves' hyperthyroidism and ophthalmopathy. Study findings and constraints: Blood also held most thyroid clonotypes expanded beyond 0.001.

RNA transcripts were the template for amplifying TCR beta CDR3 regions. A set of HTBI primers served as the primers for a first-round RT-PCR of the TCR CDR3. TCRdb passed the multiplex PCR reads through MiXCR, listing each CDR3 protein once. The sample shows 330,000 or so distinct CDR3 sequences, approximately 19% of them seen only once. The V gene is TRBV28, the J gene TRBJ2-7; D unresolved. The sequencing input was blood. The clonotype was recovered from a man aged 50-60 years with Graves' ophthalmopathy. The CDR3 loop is CASQDGEQYF. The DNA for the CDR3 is TGTGCCAGTCAGGACGGCGAGCAGTACTTC.